The 3 T cell receptor beta chains below come from one sample, sequenced in a study of blood T cell repertoires in COVID-19. The table came from immunoSEQ multiplex PCR; TCRdb's copy has only in-frame clones and leaves some out. The sample lists about 150,000 clones, approximately 90% occurring once. Sequencing was carried out using peripheral blood. The receptors were gathered from a human donor in a cohort sampled during active COVID-19.

The rearrangement joins TRBV18 to TRBJ2-1; perhaps TRBD1 as D (5 bases). V was pared by 0 bases and J by 8 bases, with 29 bases between. Germline loops: CDR1 KGHSH, CDR2 LQKENI. CDR3 length: 20 amino acids. CDR3 loop: CASSPPDRGATQVTHDEQFF. As DNA, the CDR3 is TGTGCCAGCTCACCACCGGACCGTGGGGCCACCCAGGTAACCCACGATGAGCAGTTCTTC.

The chain has TRBV6-5 and TRBJ2-7, with D uncertain. Looked up from germline, CDR1 is MNHEY and CDR2 is SVGAGI. The CDR3 consists of 13 residues. V was shortened by 2 bases and J by 5 bases, with 10 bases between the two germline ends. The CDR3 sequence: CASSYTPVHEQYF. CDR3 coding DNA: TGTGCCAGCAGTTACACCCCGGTGCACGAGCAGTACTTC.

The chain recombines TRBV11-2 with TRBJ2-5; D gene uncertain. In germline, CDR1 is SGHAT, CDR2 FQNNGV. Trimming stripped 5 bases from V and 5 bases from J, with 9 bases between. The CDR3 loop spans 12 amino acids. The CDR3 loop reads CASSLSLETQYF. CDR3 DNA: TGTGCCAGCAGCCTCTCCCTCGAGACCCAGTACTTC.